This TCR beta chain stems from a study of cytotoxic CD8 clonotypes in ibrutinib-treated CLL. Whole-study context: Specimens for response were gathered following a median around a year of therapy, spanning 6 to 36.

Germline V CDR1 and CDR2: SGHDT, YYEEEE. The CDR3 sequence is 14 residues long. The V gene lost 0 bases and the J gene lost 7 bases, with 11 bases spanning the gap. This table comes from immunoSEQ multiplex PCR, and its TCRdb copy is limited to in-frame clones, with some not included. The sample records 110,000 to 150,000 clones, 77% being singletons. This clone was seen only once. J is TRBJ2-1 and V is TRBV5-6, with a tentative D call TRBD1 (6 bases). This receptor was taken from a human donor with chronic lymphocytic leukemia. Sequencing was performed on PBMCs, taken after 12 months of ibrutinib treatment. The DNA for the CDR3 is TGTGCCAGCAGCTTGGGACAGGCTTGGAATGAGCAGTTCTTC. It translates to CASSLGQAWNEQFF.